The entry below gives a single T cell receptor beta chain sequence along with its context. No antigen is known for it. Qualities for individual bases were not recorded, and no much larger clone is one base off. TCRbeta CDR3 regions were amplified from genomic DNA by means of the immunoSEQ Assay, a bias-controlled multiplex PCR. As for the original processing: The number of nucleated cells in each sample was estimated from the amplification of reference gene primers within the assay. Sequence reads were collapsed and filtered to measure the absolute abundance of every unique TCRbeta CDR3 rearrangement. Productive Simpson clonality was computed per sample as the square root of Simpson's diversity index over productive rearrangements. TCRdb re-hosts the immuneACCESS table, in-frame sequences only. Its copies lack some clones; in the studies checked, an unresolved V gene accounts for under half of them, and the cause for the rest is not known. The DNA gave D and trimming, while V, J and clone size come from that table. The sample records about 100,000 clones, about 91% of which are singletons. The biggest ten clones account for 5% of the sample.

Trimming takes 8 bases from V and 2 bases from J, and the germline ends sit 16 bases apart. The CDR3 numbers 15 residues from cysteine through phenylalanine. CDR3 DNA only is kept here, 45 bases in frame from base 1. Via the germline V gene, CDR1 is MNHEY and CDR2 SVGAGI. This sample stems from a study of blood T cell repertoires in COVID-19 (dated by TCRdb to 2020 to 2021). For context, the study as a whole: Samples from collaborators originated in the United States, Italy and Spain and spanned both the acute and convalescent phases of COVID-19. The repertoires were made available in a free public database intended to serve as a resource for research on the immune response to SARS-CoV-2. Deeply sampled blood TCRbeta repertoires from subjects exposed to, actively infected with, or recovered from COVID-19 were included in the dataset. Samples came from the ongoing ImmuneRACE study (first 160 participants) plus 1,254 subjects from 6 global collaborators. Where available, HLA class I and class II types were obtained from metadata supplied by the sample provider rather than from assay-based typing. A de-identified subject ID, COVID-19 status, age in years and sex were almost always included in the sample metadata. The material from the prospective study consisted of cDNA or gDNA derived from T cells, B-cell-depleted T cells, or PBMCs. General study outcomes and caveats: How much clinical and demographic metadata was included differed by source and by participant, and the metadata was provided uncurated.

Collaborating institutions collected whole blood in K2EDTA tubes following their own protocols. For TCRbeta analysis, collaborators shipped samples in one of three forms: frozen whole blood, isolated PBMCs, or DNA extracted from either of those sample types. This receptor chain uses TRBV6-5 and TRBJ2-1; the D gene cannot be resolved reliably. Sequenced: peripheral blood. The clonotype was recovered from a human donor in a cohort sampled during active COVID-19. The DNA sequence follows: TGTGCCAGCGGAAGATCTAGGCTTACCTACAATGAGCAGTTCTTC. The encoded protein is CASGRSRLTYNEQFF.